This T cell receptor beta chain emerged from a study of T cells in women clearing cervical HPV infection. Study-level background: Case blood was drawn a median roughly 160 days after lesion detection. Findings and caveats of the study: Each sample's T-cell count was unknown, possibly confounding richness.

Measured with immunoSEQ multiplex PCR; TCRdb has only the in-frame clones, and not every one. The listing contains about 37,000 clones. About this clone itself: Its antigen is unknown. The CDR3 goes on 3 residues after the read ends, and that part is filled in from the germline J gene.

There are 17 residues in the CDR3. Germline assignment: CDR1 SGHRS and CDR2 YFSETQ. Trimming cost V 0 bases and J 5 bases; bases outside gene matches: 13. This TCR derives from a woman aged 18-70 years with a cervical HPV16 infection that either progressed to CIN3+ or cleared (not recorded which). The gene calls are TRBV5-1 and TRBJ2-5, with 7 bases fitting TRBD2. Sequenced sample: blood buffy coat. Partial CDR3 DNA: TGCGCCAGCAGCTTGGAGCCAGCGGGGAGGGGTGGGGAGACC. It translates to CASSLEPAGRGGET. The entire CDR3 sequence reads CASSLEPAGRGGETQYF.